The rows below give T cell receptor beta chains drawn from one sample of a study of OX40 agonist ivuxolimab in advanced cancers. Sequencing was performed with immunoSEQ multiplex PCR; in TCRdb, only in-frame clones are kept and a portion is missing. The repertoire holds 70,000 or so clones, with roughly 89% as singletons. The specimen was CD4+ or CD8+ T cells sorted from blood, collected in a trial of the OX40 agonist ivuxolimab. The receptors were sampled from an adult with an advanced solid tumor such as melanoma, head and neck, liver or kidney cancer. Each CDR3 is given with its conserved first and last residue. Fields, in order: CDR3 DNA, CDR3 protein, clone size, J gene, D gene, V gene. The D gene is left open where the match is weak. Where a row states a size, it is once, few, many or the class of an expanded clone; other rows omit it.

DNA: TGCGCCAGCAGTCAACGCGGGACTGGGGTAGAGTATGGCTACACCTTC
CDR3: CASSQRGTGVEYGYTF
size: NA
J: TRBJ1-2
D: NA
V: TRBV23-1

DNA: TGTGCCAGCCATAAAAGGGTGAACACTGAAGCTTTCTTT
CDR3: CASHKRVNTEAFF
size: NA
J: TRBJ1-1
D: NA
V: TRBV5-6

DNA: TGTGCCAGCAATACTGGGGCCAGGGAAGGCGAGACCCAGTACTTC
CDR3: CASNTGAREGETQYF
size: NA
J: TRBJ2-5
D: NA
V: TRBV7-9

DNA: TGCGCCAGCAGCAGGGCCGAGAACACTGAAGCTTTCTTT
CDR3: CASSRAENTEAFF
size: once
J: TRBJ1-1
D: NA
V: TRBV5-1

DNA: TGTGCCAGCAGCCTTCTAGGGGAGATGGACGAGCAGTACTTC
CDR3: CASSLLGEMDEQYF
size: NA
J: TRBJ2-7
D: NA
V: TRBV11-2

DNA: TGTGCCAGCAGTTACTCGAGAGTAGGGGAGTACACTGAAGCTTTCTTT
CDR3: CASSYSRVGEYTEAFF
size: NA
J: TRBJ1-1
D: NA
V: TRBV6-5

DNA: TGTGCCAGCAGTGGGACATCCAATCAGCCCCAGCATTTT
CDR3: CASSGTSNQPQHF
size: NA
J: TRBJ1-5
D: NA
V: TRBV6-1

DNA: TGTGCCAGCAGGGGAGGGGAGCAGTTCTTC
CDR3: CASRGGEQFF
size: once
J: TRBJ2-1
D: TRBD2
V: TRBV2

DNA: TGTGCCAGCAGCTTAGTAGAATCCGACACTGAAGCTTTCTTT
CDR3: CASSLVESDTEAFF
size: NA
J: TRBJ1-1
D: NA
V: TRBV7-2

DNA: TGTGCCAGCAGCGTATCCCCAGTGACCTACGAGCAGTACTTC
CDR3: CASSVSPVTYEQYF
size: NA
J: TRBJ2-7
D: NA
V: TRBV9

DNA: TGTGCCAGCTCGGGGGAGGTCTTGTACACTGAAGCTTTCTTT
CDR3: CASSGEVLYTEAFF
size: NA
J: TRBJ1-1
D: NA
V: TRBV2

DNA: TGTGCCAGCAGCTTAGCCGCCTCGGGCACAGATACGCAGTATTTT
CDR3: CASSLAASGTDTQYF
size: NA
J: TRBJ2-3
D: NA
V: TRBV7-2

DNA: TGTGCCAGCAGCTCCGGCTACAGGGGGAACACTGAAGCTTTCTTT
CDR3: CASSSGYRGNTEAFF
size: few
J: TRBJ1-1
D: TRBD1
V: TRBV7-9

DNA: TGTGCCAGTAGTAGCCCGCGACAGGGGAGCGAAAAACTGTTTTTT
CDR3: CASSSPRQGSEKLFF
size: NA
J: TRBJ1-4
D: TRBD1
V: TRBV19

DNA: TGTGCCAGTACCGAGGTCAATGAGCAGTTCTTC
CDR3: CASTEVNEQFF
size: NA
J: TRBJ2-1
D: NA
V: TRBV2

DNA: TGTGCCAGCAGCGTAGGGACTAGCGGTGAGTGGGACACGCAGTATTTT
CDR3: CASSVGTSGEWDTQYF
size: NA
J: TRBJ2-3
D: TRBD2
V: TRBV9

DNA: TGCGCCAGCAGCTCCGGGAGGCCGAACACCGGGGAGCTGTTTTTT
CDR3: CASSSGRPNTGELFF
size: NA
J: TRBJ2-2
D: TRBD2
V: TRBV5-1

DNA: TGTGCCAGCAGCTCTACAGGAAGCTCCTACAATGAGCAGTTCTTC
CDR3: CASSSTGSSYNEQFF
size: NA
J: TRBJ2-1
D: NA
V: TRBV7-2

DNA: TGTGCCAGCAGTTTTCTGGGGGCGCGTGTAGGGGAGCTGTTTTTT
CDR3: CASSFLGARVGELFF
size: NA
J: TRBJ2-2
D: NA
V: TRBV28

DNA: TGTGCCAGCAGCAGAGGGAACAGGGTACCTGGCTACACCTTC
CDR3: CASSRGNRVPGYTF
size: NA
J: TRBJ1-2
D: NA
V: TRBV27

DNA: TGTGCCAGCAGCGTGACTCCCGGGACAGGACTTTACTCTGGAAACACCATATATTTT
CDR3: CASSVTPGTGLYSGNTIYF
size: NA
J: TRBJ1-3
D: TRBD1
V: TRBV7-2

DNA: TGTGCCAGCAGCTTAGTTAGCACAGATACGCAGTATTTT
CDR3: CASSLVSTDTQYF
size: NA
J: TRBJ2-3
D: NA
V: TRBV11-3

DNA: TGTGCCAGCAGCTTAGTTTCGGGGGGGAGCACTGAAGCTTTCTTT
CDR3: CASSLVSGGSTEAFF
size: NA
J: TRBJ1-1
D: NA
V: TRBV7-2

DNA: TGTGCCAGCAGCCCTTACACGGGCGGGGAGCTGTTTTTT
CDR3: CASSPYTGGELFF
size: NA
J: TRBJ2-2
D: NA
V: TRBV7-3

DNA: TGTGCCAGCAGCCGCGCGGGGGGCGGGAGTCACAATGAGCAGTTCTTC
CDR3: CASSRAGGGSHNEQFF
size: NA
J: TRBJ2-1
D: TRBD2
V: TRBV4-2

DNA: TGTGCCTGGAACTTGGCCCCCAGCCAAGAGACCCAGTACTTC
CDR3: CAWNLAPSQETQYF
size: NA
J: TRBJ2-5
D: NA
V: TRBV30

DNA: TGTGCCAGTACCCTAGGGGGGGACTACACCTTC
CDR3: CASTLGGDYTF
size: once
J: TRBJ1-2
D: NA
V: TRBV19

DNA: TGTGCCAGCACCTTCGGAGGGAGCTCCTACGAGCAGTACTTC
CDR3: CASTFGGSSYEQYF
size: NA
J: TRBJ2-7
D: NA
V: TRBV7-2

DNA: TGTGCCAGCTCCCAAGGGGCAACTAGCGGGGGCCAAGAGACCCAGTACTTC
CDR3: CASSQGATSGGQETQYF
size: NA
J: TRBJ2-5
D: TRBD2
V: TRBV11-3

DNA: TGCGCCGGCAGCTTGCGGCTGGAGGGTGCAGATACGCAGTATTTT
CDR3: CAGSLRLEGADTQYF
size: NA
J: TRBJ2-3
D: NA
V: TRBV5-1

DNA: TGTGCTTCGGGGGAGGCCTACAATGAGCAGTTCTTC
CDR3: CASGEAYNEQFF
size: NA
J: TRBJ2-1
D: NA
V: TRBV7-9

DNA: TGTGCCAGCAGCCCCTGGGGGTTAGGGACAGGGTTTGGCTCATTCACCCAGTACTTC
CDR3: CASSPWGLGTGFGSFTQYF
size: NA
J: TRBJ2-5
D: TRBD1
V: TRBV5-6

DNA: TGTGCCAGCAGCTACCCCGGCCTAGCGGGCCAAGAGACCCAGTACTTC
CDR3: CASSYPGLAGQETQYF
size: NA
J: TRBJ2-5
D: TRBD2
V: TRBV5-8